This entry concerns a single TCR beta chain. The antigen is undetermined. This sample was included in a study of PD-L1 blockade in urothelial cancer. Study-level information: Blood analysis took place 3 weeks (second dose) and 6 weeks after treatment start.

The ends lost 10 bases at V and 6 bases at J; junction bases unmatched: 8. Germline V gives CDR1 SEHNR, CDR2 FQNEAQ (reference sequence). The CDR3 is made up of 14 amino acids. General observations from the study: Having blood TCR clonality under the median before treatment predicted better survival. Patients with durable benefit had greater blood expansion of tumor-associated TCR clones 3 weeks into treatment.

Method: immunoSEQ multiplex PCR; TCRdb's copy keeps in-frame clones and lacks some. The repertoire has under 100,000 clones, roughly 82% of them found once; the top ten carry more than 8%. The TCR comes from a man aged 65 to 79 with urothelial cancer. The sample in question was PBMCs, obtained around atezolizumab (anti-PD-L1) treatment. V usage is TRBV7-9 and J usage is TRBJ2-2; 10 bases fit TRBD2. The CDR3 DNA follows: TGTGCCATCGCACTCGGACTAGCGGCCGGGGAGCTGTTTTTT. It encodes CAIALGLAAGELFF.